The entry that follows covers one T cell receptor (beta chain) sequence. Its antigen has not been determined. There are no base qualities to consult, and no much larger clone falls within one base. TCRbeta CDR3 regions were amplified from genomic DNA using the immunoSEQ Assay, a bias-controlled multiplex PCR. Turning to the authors' computational methods: The number of nucleated cells in each sample was estimated from the amplification of reference gene primers within the assay. To quantify the absolute abundance of each unique TCRbeta CDR3 rearrangement, sequence reads were collapsed and filtered. Productive Simpson clonality was computed per sample as the square root of Simpson's diversity index over productive rearrangements. TCRdb mirrors the immuneACCESS table, restricted to in-frame sequences. Some clones are absent from its copies; in checked studies, under half trace to an unresolved V gene, and the reason for the others is unknown. The V and J calls and clone size come from that table; D and trimming were worked out from the DNA. This sample lists around 64,000 clones; approximately 87% were detected once. Approximately 5.4% of the sample belongs to the ten largest clones.

Whole blood was collected in K2EDTA tubes by collaborating institutions according to the institutions' own protocols. For TCRbeta analysis, collaborator samples were shipped as frozen whole blood, as isolated PBMCs, or as DNA extracted from either sample type. This specimen comes from a study of blood T cell repertoires in COVID-19 (TCRdb year 2020). Broadly, across the study: The collaborator samples originated in the United States, Italy and Spain and spanned the acute and convalescent phases of COVID-19. The repertoires were made available in a free public database intended to serve as a resource for research on the immune response to SARS-CoV-2. The prospective study material was composed of cDNA or gDNA derived from T cells, B-cell-depleted T cells, or PBMCs. Samples came from the ongoing ImmuneRACE study (first 160 participants) plus 1,254 subjects from 6 global collaborators. A de-identified subject ID, COVID-19 status, age in years and sex were almost always included in the sample metadata. Deeply sampled blood TCRbeta repertoires from subjects exposed to, actively infected with, or recovered from COVID-19 were included in the dataset. Where available, HLA class I and class II types were taken from metadata supplied by the sample provider and were not determined by assay-based typing. Findings and caveats that apply to the study as a whole: The quantity of clinical and demographic metadata differed by source and by participant and was supplied without curation.

Spanning cysteine to phenylalanine, the CDR3 consists of 19 amino acids. Only the CDR3 region is kept as DNA, spanning 57 bases read in frame from base 1. The CDR1 and CDR2 encoded by the germline V gene (reference sequence) are MNHEY and SMNVEV. The junction carries 23 bases between V and J, which are trimmed by 2 bases and 3 bases respectively. This chain joins TRBV27 to TRBJ1-3; the best D guess is TRBD1, with 6 bases matching. Sequencing input: peripheral blood. The clonotype originates from a man aged 45-65 years with active COVID-19. DNA sequence: TGTGCCAGCAGTTTACTTTTTATTTTTACAGGGAGGGTTGGAAACACCATATATTTT. Translated, it reads CASSLLFIFTGRVGNTIYF.